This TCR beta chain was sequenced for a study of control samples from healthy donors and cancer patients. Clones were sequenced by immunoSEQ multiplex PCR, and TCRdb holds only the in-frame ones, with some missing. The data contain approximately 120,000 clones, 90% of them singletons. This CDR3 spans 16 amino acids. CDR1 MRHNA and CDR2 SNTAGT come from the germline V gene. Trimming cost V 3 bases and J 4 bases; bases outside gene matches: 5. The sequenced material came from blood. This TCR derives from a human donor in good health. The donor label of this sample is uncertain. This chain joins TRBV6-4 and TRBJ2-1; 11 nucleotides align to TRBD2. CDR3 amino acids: CASSEIAGGPYNEQFF. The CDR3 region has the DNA TGTGCCAGCAGTGAGATAGCGGGGGGGCCTTACAATGAGCAGTTCTTC.